What follows are 26 T cell receptor beta chains derived from one specimen sequenced in a study of blood T cells in healthy people across ages. The use of a sample-barcoded 5' primer and a J-beta primer mix characterized a second PCR of roughly 7 to 11 cycles. TCRdb itself ran the 5' RACE reads through MiXCR, one entry per CDR3 protein. This sample has about 1.4 million distinct CDR3 sequences; roughly 59% occur once, and the top ten carry about 6.3%. The sample was blood. All receptors derive from a man aged 18 to 35 in good health.

This clonotype was observed a handful of times. V usage is TRBV7-2 and J usage is TRBJ2-4, with no clear D. The CDR3 covers 14 residues. V was trimmed by 5 bases and J by 4 bases, leaving 12 bases between them. Germline assignment: CDR1 SGHTA and CDR2 FQGNSA. In nucleotides, the CDR3 is TGTGCCAGCAGCCCTGGGCTGGTAAAAAACATTCAGTACTTC. This sequence encodes CASSPGLVKNIQYF.

The rearrangement links TRBV10-3 to TRBJ2-7, with D maybe TRBD2 (6 bases). Germline loops: CDR1 ENHRY, CDR2 SYGVKD. The CDR3 totals 14 residues. V was pared by 5 bases and J by 5 bases, with 16 bases between. This chain's CDR3 is CAISLQRETDEQYF. The CDR3 bases are TGTGCCATCAGTCTACAACGGGAGACCGACGAGCAGTACTTC.

This sequence joins TRBV6-1 and TRBJ1-2, with D unclear. The CDR3 length is 13 residues. V lost 1 base, J lost 1 base, and 4 bases lay in between. Germline V gene lookup returns CDR1 MNHNS and CDR2 SASEGT. CDR3 sequence (DNA): TGTGCCAGCAGTGAAGTAGATAACTATGGCTACACCTTC. Its protein is CASSEVDNYGYTF.

V is TRBV7-9 and J is TRBJ2-7, with TRBD2 as a possible D gene (6 bases). Deletions cut 0 bases from V and 10 bases from J, with 28 bases between. The CDR3 covers 18 residues. Germline assignment: CDR1 SEHNR and CDR2 FQNEAQ (reference sequence). Here the CDR3 reads CASSLAVRLGAPKTFQYF. CDR3 DNA sequence: TGTGCCAGCAGCTTAGCGGTACGACTAGGGGCCCCCAAAACATTTCAGTACTTC. Using reference TRBV7-9 and TRBJ2-7 for the parts outside the CDR3, the full variable domain is DTGVSQNPRHKITKRGQNVTFRCDPISEHNRLYWYRQTLGQGPEFLTYFQNEAQLEKSRLLSDRFSAERPKGSFSTLEIQRTEQGDSAMYLCASSLAVRLGAPKTFQYFGPGTRLTVT.

This clonotype has more than one count but fewer than ten. The chain combines TRBV27 with TRBJ1-5; D is unclear. V lost 8 bases and J 5 bases, leaving 7 bases between the germline ends. The germline V gene has CDR1 MNHEY and CDR2 SMNVEV (reference sequence). This CDR3 region has 11 residues. CDR3 DNA sequence: TGTGCCAGCGGGCGGGATCAGCCCCAGCATTTT. It is translated as CASGRDQPQHF.

The gene calls are TRBV21-1 and TRBJ1-2; the table's D call, TRBD1, has no DNA check behind it. TRBV21-1 is termed a pseudogene. The CDR3 is made up of 13 amino acids. The CDR3 is CASSTLRGYGYTF. CDR3 nucleotides: TGTGCCAGCAGCACTTTAAGGGGCTATGGCTACACCTTC.

CDR3 region: CASSDGAGNGYTF. CDR3 DNA: TGTGCCAGCAGTGATGGAGCAGGGAATGGCTACACCTTC. The chain carries TRBV2 and TRBJ1-2, with D possibly matching TRBD1 (5 bases). The V gene lost 3 bases and the J gene lost 6 bases, with 11 bases spanning the gap. This CDR3 comprises 13 residues. Germline lookup yields CDR1 SNHLY and CDR2 FYNNEI.

Of note for this clonotype: Germline and junction disagree at one end, which may indicate a read error. V usage is TRBV10-2 and J usage is TRBJ1-2; 7 nucleotides agree with TRBD1. The CDR3 runs 14 residues. Germline CDR1 reads WSHSY; CDR2 reads SAAADI. The CDR3 sequence: CASTETRQGRGYTF. The CDR3 DNA sequence: TGCGCCAGCACTGAGACGAGACAGGGTCGGGGCTACACCTTC.

A single count supports this clonotype. The chain combines TRBV12-3 or TRBV12-4 with TRBJ2-7, with 12 nucleotides matching TRBD2. This CDR3 is built from 14 residues. V was pared by 6 bases and J by 7 bases, with 7 bases of the junction left unmatched. The CDR3 loop reads CASRTSGSYNEQYF. CDR3 in DNA: TGTGCCAGCAGGACTAGCGGGAGCTACAATGAGCAGTACTTC.

This chain connects TRBV6-5 to TRBJ1-2; D gene uncertain. There are 13 residues in the CDR3. The V and J ends lost 2 bases and 8 bases respectively, with 12 bases between them. Looked up from germline, CDR1 is MNHEY and CDR2 is SVGAGI. CDR3 amino acids: CASSYPGKGGYTF. CDR3 bases: TGTGCCAGCAGTTACCCGGGAAAGGGCGGCTACACCTTC.

The rearrangement joins TRBV6-5 to TRBJ2-4, with D unresolved. Trimming stripped 4 bases from V and 0 bases from J, with 13 bases between. This CDR3 is 16 amino acids long. CDR1 is MNHEY, CDR2 SVGAGI, per germline. CDR3 region: CASSSRQLLAKNIQYF. The CDR3 DNA reads TGTGCCAGCAGTTCCCGGCAGCTACTAGCCAAAAACATTCAGTACTTC.

As concerns this clonotype: A read error may account for a junction end that differs from germline. The genes are TRBV7-7 and TRBJ2-1; D remains ambiguous. The J call may be incorrect, as the DNA end agrees better with TRBJ2-7. This CDR3 is 14 amino acids long. Germline lookup yields CDR1 SSHAT and CDR2 FNYEAQ (reference sequence). CDR3 loop: CASSPDPKHYEQYF. CDR3 nucleotide sequence: TGTGCTAGCAGCCCGGATCCTAAACACTACGAGCAGTACTTC.

This clonotype was observed once. This chain uses TRBV14 with TRBJ2-7; the D call may be TRBD1 or TRBD2 (5 bases each). Deletions cut 1 base from V and 5 bases from J, with 21 bases between. The CDR3 length is 17 residues. The V gene's germline CDR1 is SGHDN and CDR2 FVKESK. The CDR3 DNA reads TGTGCCAGCAGCCAAGCGGTATTTGGGGGTTCCCAGGACGAGCAGTACTTC. Its translation is CASSQAVFGGSQDEQYF.

As DNA, the CDR3 is TGTGCCATCAAGGAAACTTCCCAGGGAGAGACCCAGTACTTC. Its protein product is CAIKETSQGETQYF. The gene calls are TRBV10-3 and TRBJ2-5; tentative D call: TRBD1 (5 bases). Germline CDR1 ENHRY, CDR2 SYGVKD. V lost 7 bases, J lost 4 bases, and 16 bases lay in between. This CDR3 is built from 14 residues.

This clonotype was observed once. The genes are TRBV20-1 and TRBJ1-5, with no clear D. CDR3 size: 13 residues. Trimming shortened V by 5 bases and J by 3 bases, and 11 bases separated the two germline ends. Germline values: CDR1 DFQATT, CDR2 SNEGSKA (reference sequence). The DNA of the CDR3 is TGCAGTGCTGGCGGGAGAGACAATCAGCCCCAGCATTTT. This translates into CSAGGRDNQPQHF.

This clonotype was picked up a small number of times. V is TRBV2 and J is TRBJ2-7, with no clear D. The CDR3 consists of 14 residues. V was clipped by 3 bases and J by 1 base, with 10 bases between them. Germline CDR1 SNHLY, CDR2 FYNNEI. Here the CDR3 DNA reads TGTGCCAGCAGTGATCTCGGACGGTCCTACGAGCAGTACTTC. Translating it yields CASSDLGRSYEQYF. The full variable domain, completed using reference TRBV2 and TRBJ2-7, is EPEVTQTPSHQVTQMGQEVILRCVPISNHLYFYWYRQILGQKVEFLVSFYNNEISEKSEIFDDQFSVERPDGSNFTLKIRSTKLEDSAMYFCASSDLGRSYEQYFGPGTRLTVT.

The V and J genes are TRBV5-1 and TRBJ2-3; D may match TRBD1 or TRBD2 (5 bases each). CDR1 is SGHRS, CDR2 YFSETQ, per germline. V was cut by 4 bases and J by 6 bases, with 24 bases left in between. The CDR3 contains 17 residues. This CDR3 reads CASSGEGWDPGSDTQYF. DNA of the CDR3: TGCGCCAGCAGCGGAGAAGGGTGGGACCCAGGTTCGGATACGCAGTATTTT.

The genes are TRBV12-3 or TRBV12-4 and TRBJ2-5; D is uncertain. The CDR3 covers 14 residues. Trimming removed 8 bases at V and 2 bases at J, with 15 bases between. CDR3 nucleotide sequence: TGTGCCAGCTCTGTCCGTTGGCTGCAAGAGACCCAGTACTTC. Protein product: CASSVRWLQETQYF.

The chain carries TRBV7-9 and TRBJ1-4; D not resolved. CDR1 and CDR2 from the germline V gene are SEHNR and FQNEAQ (reference sequence). Trimming left V 4 bases short and J 15 bases short, with 15 bases between. This CDR3 has 12 residues. The CDR3 sequence is CASSSTAREVFF. The CDR3 DNA follows: TGTGCCAGCAGCTCAACGGCCCGGGAGGTGTTTTTT.

The rearrangement links TRBV2 to TRBJ1-5, with D hard to call. V lost 6 bases to trimming and J lost 3 bases, with 12 bases between them. The CDR3 consists of 14 residues. Germline loops: CDR1 SNHLY, CDR2 FYNNEI. The CDR3 reads CASRHGEYNQPQHF. The CDR3 DNA sequence: TGTGCCAGCAGGCACGGGGAATACAATCAGCCCCAGCATTTT.

This clonotype was counted between two and nine times. The chain links TRBV5-6 to TRBJ1-1, with D uncertain. The V gene lost 4 bases and the J gene lost 6 bases, with 13 bases spanning the gap. This CDR3 is 13 amino acids long. In germline, CDR1 is SGHDT, CDR2 YYEEEE. The CDR3 region has the DNA TGTGCCAGCAGCGATCTTCTGGTAGCTGAAGCTTTCTTT. It codes for CASSDLLVAEAFF.

The V and J genes are TRBV11-2 and TRBJ2-7; 9 positions agree with TRBD2. The end of the DNA aligns better with TRBJ2-5, so the J call may be wrong. This CDR3 is built from 22 residues. Germline-derived CDR1 and CDR2 are SGHAT and FQNNGV. As DNA, the CDR3 is TGTGCCAGCAGCTTAGTACGTGCGGGGGGGCGCGGGAAACCTAACCGCCAGGAGACCCAGTACTTC. This translates into CASSLVRAGGRGKPNRQETQYF.

The CDR3 DNA sequence: TGTGCTAGTGGTCGACGGGACTACTATGGCTACACCTTC. It is translated as CASGRRDYYGYTF. The chain is built from TRBV12-5 and TRBJ1-2, with D possibly being TRBD1 (5 bases). In germline, CDR1 is LGHNT, CDR2 FRNRAP. V was shortened by 5 bases and J by 3 bases, with 10 bases between the two germline ends. CDR3 length: 13 residues.

The chain combines TRBV20-1 with TRBJ2-3; possible D gene TRBD2, 5 bases. This CDR3 is built from 12 residues. Trimming removed 6 bases at V and 4 bases at J, with 11 bases between. Germline V gives CDR1 DFQATT, CDR2 SNEGSKA (reference sequence). The chain's CDR3 is CSAYRGPDTQYF. CDR3 nucleotide sequence: TGCAGTGCCTACCGAGGGCCAGATACGCAGTATTTT.

The chain recombines TRBV7-9 with TRBJ2-5; 9 positions agree with TRBD2. J lost 3 bases, V lost 1 base, and 3 bases had no gene match. The CDR3 sequence is 15 residues long. Germline V gene data show CDR1 as SEHNR and CDR2 as FQNEAQ (reference sequence). The CDR3 nucleotides read TGTGCCAGCAGCTTAGTTGCTAGCGGGGAAGAGACCCAGTACTTC. Amino acid sequence: CASSLVASGEETQYF.

This clonotype was seen a few times. The rearrangement uses TRBV6-1 and TRBJ2-3; 14 nucleotides agree with TRBD2. The CDR3 consists of 15 residues. After removal of 3 bases from V and 4 bases from J, the junction contained 0 bases not matched to a gene. CDR1 and CDR2 from the germline V gene are MNHNS and SASEGT. CDR3 nucleotides: TGTGCCAGCAGTGAGACTAGCGGGGGGGCAGATACGCAGTATTTT. Amino acid sequence: CASSETSGGADTQYF.